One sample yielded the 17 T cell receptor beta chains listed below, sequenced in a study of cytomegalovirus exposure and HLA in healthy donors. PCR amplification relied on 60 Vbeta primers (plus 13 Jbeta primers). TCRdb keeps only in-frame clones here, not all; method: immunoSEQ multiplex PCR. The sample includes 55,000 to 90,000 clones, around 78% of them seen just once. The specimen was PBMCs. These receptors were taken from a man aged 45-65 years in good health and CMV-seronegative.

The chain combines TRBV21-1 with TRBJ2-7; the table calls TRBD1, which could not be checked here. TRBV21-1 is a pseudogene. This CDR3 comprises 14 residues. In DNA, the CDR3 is TGTGCCAGCAGCCCCCCCCGGGACAGTTACGAGCAGTACTTC. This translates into CASSPPRDSYEQYF.

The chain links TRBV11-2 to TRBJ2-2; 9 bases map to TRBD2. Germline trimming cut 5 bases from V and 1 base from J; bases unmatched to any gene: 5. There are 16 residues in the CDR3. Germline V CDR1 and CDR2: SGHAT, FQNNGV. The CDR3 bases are TGTGCCAGCAGCGGGAGCGGGAGGCTGAACACCGGGGAGCTGTTTTTT. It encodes CASSGSGRLNTGELFF.

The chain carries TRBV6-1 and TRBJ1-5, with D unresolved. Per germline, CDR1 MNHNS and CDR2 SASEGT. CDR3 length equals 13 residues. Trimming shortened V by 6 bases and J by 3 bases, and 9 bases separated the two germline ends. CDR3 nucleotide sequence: TGTGCCAGCAGCGACACTCTCAATCAGCCCCAGCATTTT. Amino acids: CASSDTLNQPQHF.

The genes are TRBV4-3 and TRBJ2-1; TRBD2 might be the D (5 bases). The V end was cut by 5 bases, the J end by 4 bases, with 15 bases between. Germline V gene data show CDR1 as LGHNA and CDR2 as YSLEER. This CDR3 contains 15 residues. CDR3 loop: CASSAQVGGYNEQFF. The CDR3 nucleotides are TGCGCCAGCAGCGCCCAGGTAGGCGGGTACAATGAGCAGTTCTTC.

CDR3 sequence reads: CASSQSATTSGPYSYEQYF. CDR3 in DNA: TGCGCCAGCAGTCAATCGGCAACGACTAGCGGTCCTTACTCCTACGAGCAGTACTTC. This sequence joins TRBV23-1 and TRBJ2-7; 9 bases are a match to TRBD2. TRBV23-1 is labeled an ORF, and its function is uncertain. V lost 0 bases and J lost 0; bases outside the gene matches: 12. The CDR3 sequence is 19 residues long.

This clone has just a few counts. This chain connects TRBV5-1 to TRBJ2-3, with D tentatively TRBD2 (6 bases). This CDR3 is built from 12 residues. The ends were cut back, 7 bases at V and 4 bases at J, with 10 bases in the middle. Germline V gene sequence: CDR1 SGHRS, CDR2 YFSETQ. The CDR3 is CASRRVSDTQYF. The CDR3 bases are TGCGCCAGCCGGAGGGTATCAGATACGCAGTATTTT.

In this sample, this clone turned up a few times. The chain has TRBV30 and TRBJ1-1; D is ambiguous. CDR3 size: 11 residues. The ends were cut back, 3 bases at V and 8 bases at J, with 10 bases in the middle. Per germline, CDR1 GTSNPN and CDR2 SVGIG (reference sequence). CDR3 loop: CAWRTAIEAFF. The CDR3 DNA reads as TGTGCCTGGAGGACTGCCATCGAAGCTTTCTTT. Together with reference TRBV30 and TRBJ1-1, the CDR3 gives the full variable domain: SQTIHQWPATLVQPVGSPLSLECTVEGTSNPNLYWYRQAAGRGLQLLFYSVGIGQISSEVPQNLSASRPQDRQFILSSKKLLLSDSGFYLCAWRTAIEAFFGQGTRLTVV.

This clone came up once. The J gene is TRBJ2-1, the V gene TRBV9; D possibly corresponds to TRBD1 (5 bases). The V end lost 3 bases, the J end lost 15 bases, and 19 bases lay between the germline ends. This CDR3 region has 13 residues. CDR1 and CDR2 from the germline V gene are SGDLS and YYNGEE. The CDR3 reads CASSDTGLGYPFF. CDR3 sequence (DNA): TGTGCCAGCAGCGACACAGGTTTGGGATATCCGTTCTTC. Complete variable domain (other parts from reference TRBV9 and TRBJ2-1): DSGVTQTPKHLITATGQRVTLRCSPRSGDLSVYWYQQSLDQGLQFLIQYYNGEERAKGNILERFSAQQFPDLHSELNLSSLELGDSALYFCASSDTGLGYPFFGPGTRLTVL.

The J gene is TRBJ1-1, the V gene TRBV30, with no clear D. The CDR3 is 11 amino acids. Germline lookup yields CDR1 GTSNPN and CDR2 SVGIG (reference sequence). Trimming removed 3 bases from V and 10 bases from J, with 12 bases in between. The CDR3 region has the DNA TGTGCCTGGAGAAACCGGGAGGGAGCTTTCTTT. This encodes CAWRNREGAFF.

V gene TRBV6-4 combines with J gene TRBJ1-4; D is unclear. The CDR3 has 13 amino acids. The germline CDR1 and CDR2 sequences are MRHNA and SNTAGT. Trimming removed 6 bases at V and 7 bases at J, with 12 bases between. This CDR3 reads CASSREAGEKLFF. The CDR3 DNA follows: TGTGCCAGCAGCCGGGAGGCGGGTGAAAAACTGTTTTTT.

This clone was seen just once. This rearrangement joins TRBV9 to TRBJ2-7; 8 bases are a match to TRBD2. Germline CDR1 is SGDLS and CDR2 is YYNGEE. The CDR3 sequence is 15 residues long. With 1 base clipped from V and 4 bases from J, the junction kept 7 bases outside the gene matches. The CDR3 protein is CASSVSGGGNYEQYF. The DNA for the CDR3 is TGTGCCAGCAGCGTATCCGGGGGGGGTAATTACGAGCAGTACTTC.

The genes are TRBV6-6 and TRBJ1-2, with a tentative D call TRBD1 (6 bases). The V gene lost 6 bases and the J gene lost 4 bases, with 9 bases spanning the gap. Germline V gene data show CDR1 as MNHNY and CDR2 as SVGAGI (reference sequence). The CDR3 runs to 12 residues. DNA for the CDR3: TGTGCCAGCAGACCGGACAGCTATGGCTACACCTTC. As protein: CASRPDSYGYTF.

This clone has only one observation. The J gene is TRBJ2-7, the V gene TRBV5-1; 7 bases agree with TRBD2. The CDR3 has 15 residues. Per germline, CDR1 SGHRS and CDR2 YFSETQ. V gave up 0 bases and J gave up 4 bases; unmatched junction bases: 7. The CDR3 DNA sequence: TGCGCCAGCAGCTTGGAGACGGGAGGAAATTACGAGCAGTACTTC. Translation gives CASSLETGGNYEQYF.

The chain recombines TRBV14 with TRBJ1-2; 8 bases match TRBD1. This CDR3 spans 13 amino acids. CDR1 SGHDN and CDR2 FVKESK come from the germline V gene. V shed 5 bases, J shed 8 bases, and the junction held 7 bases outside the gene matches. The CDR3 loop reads CASSLSGGRGYTF. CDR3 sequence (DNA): TGTGCCAGCAGCTTATCAGGGGGCAGGGGCTACACCTTC.

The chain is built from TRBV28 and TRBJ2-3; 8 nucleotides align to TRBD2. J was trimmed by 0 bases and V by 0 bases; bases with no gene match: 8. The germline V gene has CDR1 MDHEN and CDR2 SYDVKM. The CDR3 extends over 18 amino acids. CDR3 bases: TGTGCCAGCAGTTTATGGATCGGTGCGGGAGGAAGCACAGATACGCAGTATTTT. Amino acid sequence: CASSLWIGAGGSTDTQYF. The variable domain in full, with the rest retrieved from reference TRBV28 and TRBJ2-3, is DVKVTQSSRYLVKRTGEKVFLECVQDMDHENMFWYRQDPGLGLRLIYFSYDVKMKEKGDIPEGYSVSREKKERFSLILESASTNQTSMYLCASSLWIGAGGSTDTQYFGPGTRLTVL.

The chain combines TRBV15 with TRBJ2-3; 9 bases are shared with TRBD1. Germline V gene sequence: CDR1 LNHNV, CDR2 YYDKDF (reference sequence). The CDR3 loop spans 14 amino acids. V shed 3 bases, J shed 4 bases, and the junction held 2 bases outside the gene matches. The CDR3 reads CATSRDRGPDTQYF. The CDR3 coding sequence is TGTGCCACCAGCAGGGACAGGGGACCAGATACGCAGTATTTT.

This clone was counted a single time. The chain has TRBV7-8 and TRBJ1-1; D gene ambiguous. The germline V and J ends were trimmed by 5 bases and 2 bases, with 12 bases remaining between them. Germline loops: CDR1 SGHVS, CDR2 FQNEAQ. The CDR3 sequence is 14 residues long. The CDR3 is CASSPSGENTEAFF. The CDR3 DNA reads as TGTGCCAGCAGCCCATCCGGGGAAAACACTGAAGCTTTCTTT.